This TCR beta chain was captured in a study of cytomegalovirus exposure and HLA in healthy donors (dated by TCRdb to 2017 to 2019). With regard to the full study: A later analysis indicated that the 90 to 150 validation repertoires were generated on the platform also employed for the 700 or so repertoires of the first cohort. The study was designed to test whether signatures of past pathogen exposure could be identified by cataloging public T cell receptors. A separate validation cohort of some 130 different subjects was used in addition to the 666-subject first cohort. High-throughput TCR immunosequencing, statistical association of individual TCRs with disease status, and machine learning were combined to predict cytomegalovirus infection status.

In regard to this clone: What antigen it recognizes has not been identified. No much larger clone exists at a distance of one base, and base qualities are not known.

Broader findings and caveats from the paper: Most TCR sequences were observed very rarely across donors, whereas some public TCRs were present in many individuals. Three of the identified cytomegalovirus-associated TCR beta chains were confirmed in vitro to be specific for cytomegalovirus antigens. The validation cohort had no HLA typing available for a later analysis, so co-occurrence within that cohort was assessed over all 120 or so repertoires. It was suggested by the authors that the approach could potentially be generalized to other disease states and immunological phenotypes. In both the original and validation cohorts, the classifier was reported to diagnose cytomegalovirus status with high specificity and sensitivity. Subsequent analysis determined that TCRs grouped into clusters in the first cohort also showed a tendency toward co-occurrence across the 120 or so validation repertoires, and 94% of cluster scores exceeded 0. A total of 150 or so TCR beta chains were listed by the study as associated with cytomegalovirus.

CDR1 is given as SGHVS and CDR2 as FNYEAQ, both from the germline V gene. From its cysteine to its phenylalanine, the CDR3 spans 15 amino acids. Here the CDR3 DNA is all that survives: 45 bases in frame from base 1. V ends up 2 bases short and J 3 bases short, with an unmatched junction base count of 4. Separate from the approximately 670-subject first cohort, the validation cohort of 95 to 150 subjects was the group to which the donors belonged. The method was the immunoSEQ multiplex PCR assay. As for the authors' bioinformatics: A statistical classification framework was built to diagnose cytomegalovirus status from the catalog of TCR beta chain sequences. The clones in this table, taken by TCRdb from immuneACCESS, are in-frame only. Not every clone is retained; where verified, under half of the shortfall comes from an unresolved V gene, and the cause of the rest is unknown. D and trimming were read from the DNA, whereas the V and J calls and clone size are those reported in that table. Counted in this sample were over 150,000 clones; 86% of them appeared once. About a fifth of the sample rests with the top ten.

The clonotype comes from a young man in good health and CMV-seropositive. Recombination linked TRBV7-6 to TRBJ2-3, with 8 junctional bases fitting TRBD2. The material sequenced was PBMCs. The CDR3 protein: CASSLSGGPTDTQYF. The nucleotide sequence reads TGTGCCAGCAGCTTATCGGGGGGGCCTACAGATACGCAGTATTTT.